A selection of T cell receptor beta chains follows, all from one sample in a study of T cell repertoires in cytomegalovirus infection. TCRdb re-called the reads with MiXCR, one entry per CDR3 protein. The sample yields 740,000 or so distinct CDR3 sequences, about 40% seen once. Sequenced: PBMCs. These receptors were collected from a human donor in good health (CMV status not recorded). Some clones in this sample may be carry-over from other donors' samples. Both conserved end residues are part of each CDR3. Each record gives: V gene, J gene, clone size, D gene, CDR3 protein, CDR3 DNA. The D gene is left open where the match is weak. Size is omitted from some rows. Given values are once, few, many or a class for expanded clones.

V: TRBV7-2
J: TRBJ2-1
size: many
D: TRBD2
CDR3: CASSFGGAGYNEQFF
DNA: TGTGCCAGCAGCTTCGGGGGAGCGGGGTATAATGAGCAGTTCTTC

V: TRBV4-1
J: TRBJ2-3
size: -
D: -
CDR3: CASSQDDADTQYF
DNA: TGTGCCAGCAGCCAAGATGACGCAGATACGCAGTATTTT

V: TRBV19
J: TRBJ1-5
size: -
D: -
CDR3: CASSGRRDQPQHF
DNA: TGTGCCAGTAGTGGACGTAGGGATCAGCCCCAGCATTTT

V: TRBV29-1
J: TRBJ2-5
size: -
D: -
CDR3: CSGRQCQETQYF
DNA: TGCAGCGGGCGACAGTGTCAAGAGACCCAGTACTTC

V: TRBV7-3
J: TRBJ1-1
size: few
D: -
CDR3: CASSSTSGTEAFF
DNA: TGTGCCAGCAGCTCAACGTCGGGGACTGAAGCTTTCTTT

V: TRBV2
J: TRBJ1-1
size: -
D: -
CDR3: CASSAQGRMNTEALF
DNA: TGTGCCAGCAGTGCCCAGGGACGGATGAACACTGAAGCTTTATTT

V: TRBV28
J: TRBJ2-3
size: -
D: TRBD2
CDR3: CASTPSGGGTDTQYF
DNA: TGTGCCAGCACCCCCAGCGGGGGGGGCACAGATACGCAGTATTTT

V: TRBV6-5
J: TRBJ1-2
size: few
D: -
CDR3: CASSSIRFVEGYTF
DNA: TGTGCCAGCAGTTCTATCCGCTTTGTCGAGGGCTACACCTTC

V: TRBV20-1
J: TRBJ1-1
size: -
D: -
CDR3: CSEVKQGSTEAFF
DNA: TGCAGTGAGGTCAAGCAGGGGTCCACTGAAGCTTTCTTT

V: TRBV14
J: TRBJ1-4
size: -
D: -
CDR3: CASSHPFGGSAEQLFF
DNA: TGTGCCAGCAGCCACCCCTTCGGGGGTTCGGCTGAACAACTGTTTTTT

V: TRBV28
J: TRBJ1-5
size: -
D: -
CDR3: CASGTRGLRAGNQPQHF
DNA: TGTGCCAGCGGGACCCGAGGGCTAAGAGCGGGCAATCAGCCCCAGCATTTT

V: TRBV6-1
J: TRBJ1-6
size: -
D: -
CDR3: CASSEARYRVNSPLHF
DNA: TGTGCCAGCAGTGAAGCACGGTACAGGGTGAATTCACCCCTCCACTTT

V: TRBV28
J: TRBJ2-7
size: -
D: TRBD2
CDR3: CASSQIREGPYEQYF
DNA: TGTGCCAGCAGCCAGATACGGGAGGGACCCTACGAGCAGTACTTC

V: TRBV27
J: TRBJ2-2
size: -
D: TRBD2
CDR3: CASSPWTSGNGELFF
DNA: TGTGCCAGCAGTCCTTGGACTAGCGGGAACGGGGAGCTGTTTTTT

V: TRBV29-1
J: TRBJ2-3
size: -
D: TRBD2
CDR3: CSVDVSGITDTQYF
DNA: TGCAGCGTTGATGTTAGCGGGATCACAGATACGCAGTATTTT

V: TRBV5-1
J: TRBJ1-1
size: many
D: -
CDR3: CASSLNPLGFGTEAFF
DNA: TGCGCCAGCAGCCTTAATCCGCTGGGGTTTGGCACTGAAGCTTTCTTT

V: TRBV7-8
J: TRBJ2-5
size: many
D: TRBD2
CDR3: CASSLSREGPQETQYF
DNA: TGTGCCAGCAGCTTATCTCGGGAGGGACCTCAAGAGACCCAGTACTTC

V: TRBV7-8
J: TRBJ1-4
size: many
D: -
CDR3: CASSLGRAVFTNEKLFF
DNA: TGTGCCAGCAGCTTAGGGCGTGCGGTATTTACTAATGAAAAACTGTTTTTT

V: TRBV29-1
J: TRBJ1-5
size: -
D: -
CDR3: CSAETGDNQPQHF
DNA: TGCAGCGCTGAGACCGGCGACAATCAGCCCCAGCATTTT

V: TRBV7-9
J: TRBJ1-5
size: -
D: TRBD1
CDR3: CASSLGTGGSDQPQHF
DNA: TGTGCCAGCAGCTTAGGGACAGGGGGATCTGATCAGCCCCAGCATTTT

V: TRBV7-2
J: TRBJ2-1
size: many
D: -
CDR3: CASSSPVGRARQFF
DNA: TGTGCCAGCAGCTCCCCGGTGGGGCGGGCCCGACAGTTCTTC

V: TRBV15
J: TRBJ1-4
size: -
D: TRBD1
CDR3: CATKQGAGEEKLFF
DNA: TGTGCCACCAAACAGGGGGCTGGGGAGGAAAAACTGTTTTTT

V: TRBV12-3/TRBV12-4
J: TRBJ2-7
size: -
D: TRBD1
CDR3: CASRPGQGKEQYF
DNA: TGTGCCAGCAGGCCGGGACAGGGCAAGGAACAGTACTTC

V: TRBV7-2
J: TRBJ1-5
size: many
D: -
CDR3: CASSFGGTPYSNQPQHF
DNA: TGTGCCAGCAGCTTTGGTGGGACACCTTATAGCAATCAGCCCCAGCATTTT

V: TRBV12-3/TRBV12-4
J: TRBJ1-2
size: few
D: TRBD1
CDR3: CASSLSRGGAQDGYTF
DNA: TGTGCCAGCAGTTTAAGTAGAGGGGGCGCGCAGGATGGCTACACCTTC

V: TRBV7-2
J: TRBJ2-5
size: -
D: TRBD1
CDR3: CASAPGTARETQYF
DNA: TGTGCCAGTGCACCCGGGACAGCTAGAGAGACCCAGTACTTC

V: TRBV20-1
J: TRBJ2-7
size: -
D: -
CDR3: CSARMTGLPSYEQYF
DNA: TGCAGTGCTAGAATGACAGGCTTACCTTCCTACGAGCAGTACTTC

V: TRBV10-3
J: TRBJ2-3
size: -
D: TRBD2
CDR3: CAISGRTSGVEDTQYF
DNA: TGTGCCATCAGTGGGCGGACTAGCGGGGTGGAGGATACGCAGTATTTT